This T cell receptor (beta chain) was identified during a study of shared clonotypes between healthy human individuals. The CDR3 consists of 11 residues. The V end lost 10 bases, the J end lost 3 bases, and 7 bases lay between the germline ends. Germline V gene lookup returns CDR1 MDHEN and CDR2 SYDVKM. Clones were sequenced by immunoSEQ multiplex PCR, and TCRdb holds only the in-frame ones, with some missing. The sample includes some 2,000,000 clones, 90% to 95% of them seen just once. This clone is a singleton in its sample. The antigen is undetermined. Naive CD4+ cells were CD45RA-selected; the remaining cells were memory. Whole-study results and caveats: A generally larger estimated richness was seen in naive subsets than in memory subsets. Represented diversity, genetic and exposure-history alike, was limited by few donors.

The sample comprised naive CD4+ T cells sorted from blood. Subset in this sample: CD45RA+ positively selected. This chain connects TRBV28 to TRBJ1-5; D is undetermined. This TCR was sampled from a man aged 18 to 35 in good health. CDR3 in DNA: TGTGCCACCCGGTCCAATCAGCCCCAGCATTTT. Protein sequence: CATRSNQPQHF.